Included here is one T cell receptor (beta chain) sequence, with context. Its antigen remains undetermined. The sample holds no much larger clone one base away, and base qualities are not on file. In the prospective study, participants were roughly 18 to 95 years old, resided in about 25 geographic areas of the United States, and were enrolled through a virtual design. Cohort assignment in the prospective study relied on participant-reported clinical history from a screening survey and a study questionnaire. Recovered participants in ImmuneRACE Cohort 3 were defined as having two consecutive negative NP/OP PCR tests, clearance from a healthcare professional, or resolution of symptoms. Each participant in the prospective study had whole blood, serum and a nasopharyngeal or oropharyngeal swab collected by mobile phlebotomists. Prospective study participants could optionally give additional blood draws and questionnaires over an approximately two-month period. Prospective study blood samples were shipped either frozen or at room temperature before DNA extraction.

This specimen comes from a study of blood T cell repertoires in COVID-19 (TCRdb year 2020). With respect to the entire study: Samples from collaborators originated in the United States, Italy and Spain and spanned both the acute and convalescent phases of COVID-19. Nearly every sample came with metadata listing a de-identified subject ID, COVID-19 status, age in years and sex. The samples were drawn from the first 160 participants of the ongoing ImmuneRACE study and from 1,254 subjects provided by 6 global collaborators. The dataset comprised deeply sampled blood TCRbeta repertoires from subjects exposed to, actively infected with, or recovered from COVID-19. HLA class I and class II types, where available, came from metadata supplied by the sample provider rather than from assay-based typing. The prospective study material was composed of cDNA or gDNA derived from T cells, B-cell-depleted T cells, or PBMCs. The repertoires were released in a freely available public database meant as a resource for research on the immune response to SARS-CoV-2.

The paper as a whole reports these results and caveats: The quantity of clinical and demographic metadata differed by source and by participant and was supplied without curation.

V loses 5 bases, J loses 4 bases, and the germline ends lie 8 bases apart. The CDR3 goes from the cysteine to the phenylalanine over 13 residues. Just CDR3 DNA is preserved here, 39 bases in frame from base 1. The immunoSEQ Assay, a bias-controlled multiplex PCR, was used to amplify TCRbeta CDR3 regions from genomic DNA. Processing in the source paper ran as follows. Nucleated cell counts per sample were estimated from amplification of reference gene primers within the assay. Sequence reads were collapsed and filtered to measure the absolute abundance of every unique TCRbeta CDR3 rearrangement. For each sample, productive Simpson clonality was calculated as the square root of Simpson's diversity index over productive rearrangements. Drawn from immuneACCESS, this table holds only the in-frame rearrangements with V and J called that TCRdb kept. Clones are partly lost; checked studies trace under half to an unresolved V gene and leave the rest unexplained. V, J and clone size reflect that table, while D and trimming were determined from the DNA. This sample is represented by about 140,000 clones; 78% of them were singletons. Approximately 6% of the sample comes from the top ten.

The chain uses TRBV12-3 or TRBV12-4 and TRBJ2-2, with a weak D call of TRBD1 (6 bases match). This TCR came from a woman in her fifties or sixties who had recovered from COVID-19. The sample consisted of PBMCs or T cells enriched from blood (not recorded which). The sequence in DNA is TGTGCCAGCAGTAAAGGGGGCACCGGGGAGCTGTTTTTT. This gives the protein CASSKGGTGELFF.